Following are 2 T cell receptor beta chains from one sample sequenced in a study of prognosis after radiotherapy for stage I lung cancer. The TCR beta CDR3 region was amplified from genomic DNA, with two rounds of multiplex PCR being used for the amplification. The authors ran first-round PCR with primers specific to each TRBV and TRBJ gene. TCRdb processed the multiplex PCR reads anew with MiXCR; each CDR3 protein has one entry. Of roughly 13,000 distinct CDR3 sequences detected, about 37% appear once; the ten largest clones hold less than 45%. The source was PBMCs, collected before or after stereotactic body radiation therapy (not recorded which). The origin of the receptors is a donor aged 50 or older with non-small cell lung cancer.

Ten or more counts support this clonotype. This chain uses TRBV7-2 with TRBJ2-5; D might be TRBD2 (6 bases). Trimming took off 5 bases at V and 2 bases at J, with 12 bases between the two ends. Germline assignment: CDR1 SGHTA and CDR2 FQGNSA. This CDR3 region has 14 residues. In DNA form, the CDR3 reads TGTGCCAGCAGCCCCGCCGGGACTCAAGAGACCCAGTACTTC. This codes for CASSPAGTQETQYF.

Many counts were recorded for this clonotype. The genes are TRBV3-1 and TRBJ2-2; a weak D match, TRBD1 (6 bases). The CDR3 is 14 amino acids. V was shortened by 4 bases and J by 2 bases, with 8 bases between the two germline ends. Germline V gene lookup returns CDR1 LGHDT and CDR2 YNNKEL (reference sequence). CDR3 in amino acids: CASSLQGNTGELFF. The CDR3 DNA reads as TGTGCCAGCAGCCTACAGGGTAACACCGGGGAGCTGTTTTTT.